The 22 T cell receptor beta chains presented below share a single source sample, sequenced in a study of identical twins. TCRdb redid the calling of the 5' RACE reads with MiXCR, one entry per CDR3 protein. The table records roughly 750,000 distinct CDR3 sequences, around 20% of them present only once. These data also featured in a second study, about T cells expressing NK-cell markers.

The sequenced sample was PBMCs. The receptor set was obtained from a woman aged 18 to 35 in good health.

This clonotype occurred once. The J gene is TRBJ2-1, the V gene TRBV12-3 or TRBV12-4; 10 bases are a match to TRBD2. V trimming: 1 base; J trimming: 6 bases; junction bases outside the gene matches: 3. CDR3 length: 15 amino acids. In DNA form, the CDR3 reads TGTGCCAGCAGTTTAGAAGCGGGAGGGTTCAATGAGCAGTTCTTC. The encoded protein is CASSLEAGGFNEQFF.

The chain has TRBV15 and TRBJ2-7, with a weak D call TRBD1 (5 bases). The ends were cut back, 0 bases at V and 3 bases at J, with 9 bases in the middle. The CDR3 sequence is 14 residues long. The germline gives CDR1 LNHNV, CDR2 YYDKDF (reference sequence). This CDR3 is CATSREGQVYEQYF. DNA of the CDR3: TGTGCCACCAGCAGAGAGGGGCAGGTCTACGAGCAGTACTTC.

This chain uses TRBV5-1 with TRBJ2-5, with 7 nucleotides matching TRBD2. V lost 4 bases and J lost 1; bases outside the gene matches: 13. There are 17 residues in the CDR3. CDR1 and CDR2 (germline): SGHRS, YFSETQ. CDR3 region: CASSPTERGRLQETQYF. DNA for the CDR3: TGCGCCAGCAGCCCGACGGAGCGGGGACGACTCCAAGAGACCCAGTACTTC.

This clonotype was counted at least ten times. The V and J genes are TRBV6-5 and TRBJ2-3, with D possibly TRBD2 on 6 matching bases. Germline lookup yields CDR1 MNHEY and CDR2 SVGAGI. The length of the CDR3 is 12 residues. V lost 5 bases, J lost 6 bases, and 9 bases lay in between. The CDR3 DNA reads TGTGCCAGCAGTCATCGGGGGGATACGCAGTATTTT. Its translation: CASSHRGDTQYF.

V is TRBV5-5 and J is TRBJ2-1, with 11 bases lining up with TRBD2. The germline V gene encodes CDR1 SGHKS and CDR2 YYEKEE (reference sequence). The CDR3 covers 11 residues. The trim removed 9 bases at V and 9 bases at J, leaving 2 bases unmatched. The DNA of the CDR3 is TGTGCCAAGACTAGCGGGATTGAGCAGTTCTTC. This sequence encodes CAKTSGIEQFF.

The chain recombines TRBV9 with TRBJ1-4, with a possible D match to TRBD1 (5 bases). Trimming removed 3 bases at V and 10 bases at J, with 7 bases between. The CDR3 covers 11 residues. Germline V CDR1 and CDR2: SGDLS, YYNGEE. The CDR3 DNA sequence: TGTGCCAGCAGCGCCGGGGGAAAACTGTTTTTT. It is translated as CASSAGGKLFF.

This chain uses TRBV5-1 with TRBJ2-1; 8 bases align to TRBD1. CDR1 is SGHRS and CDR2 is YFSETQ in the germline V gene. The CDR3 length is 15 residues. J was trimmed by 3 bases and V by 4 bases; bases with no gene match: 6. The CDR3: CASSHPGTGYNEQFF. The DNA of the CDR3 is TGCGCCAGCAGCCACCCCGGGACAGGCTACAATGAGCAGTTCTTC. Drawing the rest from reference TRBV5-1 and TRBJ2-1, the complete variable domain is KAGVTQTPRYLIKTRGQQVTLSCSPISGHRSVSWYQQTPGQGLQFLFEYFSETQRNKGNFPGRFSGRQFSNSRSEMNVSTLELGDSALYLCASSHPGTGYNEQFFGPGTRLTVL.

The chain recombines TRBV20-1 with TRBJ2-1; 9 nucleotides match TRBD2. The CDR3 spans 14 residues. Losses at the gene ends were 2 bases for V and 7 bases for J; bases not matched to a gene: 6. Germline-derived CDR1 and CDR2 are DFQATT and SNEGSKA (reference sequence). The CDR3 DNA follows: TGCAGTGCTAGATTTCGGCTAGCGGGAAATGAGCAGTTCTTC. It encodes CSARFRLAGNEQFF.

The chain is built from TRBV10-2 and TRBJ2-7; D is unresolved. Germline V gene lookup returns CDR1 WSHSY and CDR2 SAAADI. The germline V and J ends were trimmed by 2 bases and 2 bases, with 10 bases remaining between them. CDR3 length equals 14 residues. Written as DNA, the CDR3 is TGCGCCAGCAGTGAGACAGCGATACCCTACGAGCAGTACTTC. Its protein product is CASSETAIPYEQYF.

This chain joins TRBV7-3 and TRBJ2-1; D is unresolved. The germline CDR1 and CDR2 sequences are SGHTA and FQGTGA. Trimming took off 4 bases at V and 5 bases at J, with 9 bases between the two ends. This CDR3 contains 13 residues. CDR3 region: CASSWAVDNEQFF. The CDR3 DNA is TGTGCCAGCAGCTGGGCCGTAGACAATGAGCAGTTCTTC.

This clonotype was seen more than once but under ten times. The gene calls are TRBV27 and TRBJ1-1; D perhaps matches TRBD1 (5 bases). The germline gives CDR1 MNHEY, CDR2 SMNVEV (reference sequence). The V end was cut by 8 bases, the J end by 2 bases, with 18 bases between. The CDR3 sequence is 15 residues long. CDR3 nucleotides: TGTGCCAGCGGTCCGTATACAGGCCAAAACACTGAAGCTTTCTTT. This sequence encodes CASGPYTGQNTEAFF.

This clonotype came up a few times. This chain uses TRBV10-3 with TRBJ2-7; TRBD2 matches 11 bases. This CDR3 contains 15 residues. V lost 4 bases, J lost 6 bases, and 8 bases stayed unmatched. Germline CDR1 reads ENHRY; CDR2 reads SYGVKD. Here the CDR3 reads CAISGNSGGASEQYF. The CDR3 DNA follows: TGTGCCATCAGTGGGAATAGCGGGGGGGCCAGCGAGCAGTACTTC.

This clonotype occurred a few times. This chain links TRBV5-6 with TRBJ2-7, with D possibly matching TRBD2 (5 bases). Germline V gene data show CDR1 as SGHDT and CDR2 as YYEEEE. The CDR3 spans 16 residues. V was clipped by 0 bases and J by 3 bases, with 16 bases between them. For the CDR3, the DNA is TGTGCCAGCAGCTTGGGGACTCGTCTCCCGCTCTACGAGCAGTACTTC. This encodes CASSLGTRLPLYEQYF.

This clonotype has more than one count but fewer than ten. The genes are TRBV2 and TRBJ1-2; possibly TRBD1 for D (5 bases). The CDR3 spans 14 residues. Per the germline V gene, CDR1 is SNHLY and CDR2 is FYNNEI. Trimming removed 1 base at V and 2 bases at J, with 8 bases between. This CDR3 reads CASSEERQNYGYTF. For the CDR3, the DNA is TGTGCCAGCAGTGAAGAACGACAGAACTATGGCTACACCTTC.

V and J are TRBV27 and TRBJ2-7; 8 bases align to TRBD1. J was trimmed by 3 bases and V by 6 bases; bases with no gene match: 7. Germline lookup yields CDR1 MNHEY and CDR2 SMNVEV (reference sequence). The CDR3 spans 14 residues. In DNA, the CDR3 is TGTGCCAGCAGACCTCTGACAGGGGACTACGAGCAGTACTTC. It specifies CASRPLTGDYEQYF.

This clonotype was seen at least ten times. The chain combines TRBV4-3 with TRBJ1-3, with a tentative D call TRBD1 (5 bases). Germline CDR1 reads LGHNA; CDR2 reads YSLEER. V was shortened by 0 bases and J by 4 bases, with 13 bases between the two germline ends. The length of the CDR3 is 16 residues. CDR3 region: CASSQDWGSSGNTIYF. The CDR3 DNA is TGCGCCAGCAGCCAAGATTGGGGGAGCAGCGGAAACACCATATATTTT.

This clonotype was picked up a small number of times. The chain recombines TRBV20-1 with TRBJ1-1, with D maybe TRBD1 (5 bases). The V and J ends lost 0 bases and 3 bases respectively, with 8 bases between them. Per germline, CDR1 DFQATT and CDR2 SNEGSKA (reference sequence). This CDR3 has 13 residues. This CDR3 is CSAREGGDTEAFF. Written as DNA, the CDR3 is TGCAGTGCTAGAGAGGGGGGGGACACTGAAGCTTTCTTT.

CDR3 coding DNA: TGTGCCAGCAGCCTATGGGACGAGCAGTACTTC. Translation: CASSLWDEQYF. This rearrangement joins TRBV11-2 to TRBJ2-7; D is unclear. CDR1 SGHAT and CDR2 FQNNGV come from the germline V gene. V was cut by 5 bases and J by 5 bases, with 7 bases left in between. CDR3 length: 11 residues.

This clonotype was seen at least ten times. The V gene is TRBV13, the J gene TRBJ2-4; TRBD2 is a possible D gene (6 bases). The V and J ends lost 5 bases and 1 base respectively, with 21 bases between them. Germline V gene sequence: CDR1 PRHDT, CDR2 FYEKMQ (reference sequence). The CDR3 spans 18 residues. CDR3 amino acids: CASSQPGLITSAKNIQYF. The CDR3, as DNA: TGTGCCAGCAGCCAACCGGGACTCATAACCAGCGCCAAAAACATTCAGTACTTC.

This clonotype was observed many times. The J gene is TRBJ2-1, the V gene TRBV10-3, with 7 nucleotides matching TRBD1. Trimming cost V 10 bases and J 3 bases; bases outside gene matches: 9. CDR1 is ENHRY and CDR2 is SYGVKD in the germline V gene. The CDR3 has 14 amino acids. DNA for the CDR3: TGTGCCAGTACCGGGACAGCAAACTACAATGAGCAGTTCTTC. Translation: CASTGTANYNEQFF.

In its sample, this clonotype was seen a few times. V and J are TRBV6-5 and TRBJ2-3, with TRBD2 matching over 9 bases. This CDR3 comprises 17 residues. CDR1 and CDR2 from the germline V gene are MNHEY and SVGAGI. The junction had 6 bases not matched to a gene; V was cut back by 0 bases and J by 2 bases. CDR3 coding DNA: TGTGCCAGCAGTTACTCGATCGCGGGGGGGTACACAGATACGCAGTATTTT. Translated, it gives CASSYSIAGGYTDTQYF.

Turning to this clonotype: The junction does not match germline at one end; this may be a read error. The chain has TRBV7-3 and TRBJ2-1, with D perhaps matching TRBD1 (6 bases). The germline gives CDR1 SGHTA, CDR2 FQGTGA. The CDR3 spans 14 residues. The DNA of the CDR3 is TGTGCCAGCAGCTCAAGGGCTCATAGGGACACCGTTGTCTTC. Encoded protein: CASSSRAHRDTVVF.